The entry that follows covers one TCR beta chain sequence. Its antigen is unidentified. Germline V gives CDR1 SGHRS, CDR2 YFSETQ. Trimming cost V 4 bases and J 5 bases, with 9 bases left between them. CDR3 length equals 12 residues. TCRdb keeps only in-frame clones here, not all; method: immunoSEQ multiplex PCR. This sample yields approximately 20,000 clones, of which approximately 90% are seen a single time; more than 7.5% belongs to the top ten. This sample was included in a study of T cells in localized non-small cell lung cancer. Points from the study as a whole: Longer survival (overall) was linked to higher T cell density in blood. There were a median around 59 of the top 100 tumor clones appearing in adjacent lung. Measurement of T cell clonality placed uninvolved adjacent lung highest, above the level in tumor.

The V gene is TRBV5-1, the J gene TRBJ2-5, with D unresolved. The sample was peripheral blood, taken before any cancer treatment. This receptor was identified in a man aged 35 to 69 with stage I lung adenocarcinoma. CDR3 residues: CASSRVGETQYF. CDR3 in DNA: TGCGCCAGCAGCCGTGTGGGGGAGACCCAGTACTTC.